Each of the 3 T cell receptor beta chains below was sequenced from the same sample in a study of kidney transplant recipient with SARS-CoV-2 infection. TCRdb redid the calling of the reads with MiXCR, one entry per CDR3 protein. The table shows 200,000 to 300,000 distinct CDR3 sequences, with 25% to 35% occurring only once. The material sequenced was a blood sample, taken at baseline and on day 111 from a kidney transplant recipient. These receptors were collected from a male patient between 25 and 39 years old who had COVID-19 and was a kidney transplant recipient. The T cells may partly be graft donor cells.

On this clonotype itself: One base away lies a much larger clone, so this may be a sequencing read error. The chain employs TRBV10-2 and TRBJ2-7; D assignment may be TRBD1 or TRBD2 (6 bases each). Germline CDR1 and CDR2: WSHSY and SAAADI. Trimming took off 8 bases at V and 0 bases at J, with 11 bases between the two ends. The CDR3 length is 13 residues. DNA of the CDR3: TGCGCCAGCGGGCGGGACAACTCCTACGAGCAGTACTTC. It specifies CASGRDNSYEQYF.

Details on this clonotype: A read error is possible here, since a much larger clone lies one base away. The chain couples TRBV27 to TRBJ2-7; 7 bases map to TRBD2. V trimming: 6 bases; J trimming: 5 bases; junction bases outside the gene matches: 7. The CDR3 spans 13 residues. Germline CDR1 MNHEY, CDR2 SMNVEV (reference sequence). DNA for the CDR3: TGTGCCAGCAGAGCGGGGCCTCTAAACGAGCAGTACTTC. Residues: CASRAGPLNEQYF.

This clonotype was observed many times. The V call is TRBV6-4, the J call TRBJ2-5; D may correspond to TRBD1 or TRBD2 (6 bases each). CDR1 is MRHNA, CDR2 SNTAGT, per germline. The CDR3 is 13 residues long. The ends were cut back, 3 bases at V and 7 bases at J, with 12 bases in the middle. The CDR3, as DNA: TGTGCCAGCAGTGATAAGGGGGGCTCGACCCAGTACTTC. Protein: CASSDKGGSTQYF.